The rows below give T cell receptor beta chains drawn from one sample of a study of PD-L1 blockade in urothelial cancer. Clones were read by immunoSEQ multiplex PCR, and TCRdb kept only the in-frame ones, dropping some. The top ten hold approximately 2.4% of the sample, which has 120,000 or so clones, around 88% seen once. The sample consisted of PBMCs, taken around atezolizumab (anti-PD-L1) treatment. All receptors come from a man over 45 with urothelial cancer. The CDR3 runs from the conserved cysteine through the conserved F or W. The D gene is left open where the match is weak. Clone size is given for some rows only: seen once, a few or many times, or a class if the clone is expanded.

TRBV2	TRBJ2-7	NA	TRBD2	CASSGLAGVYEQYF	TGTGCCAGCAGTGGACTAGCGGGAGTATACGAGCAGTACTTC
TRBV2	TRBJ2-3	NA	TRBD2	CASHTSGSTDTQYF	TGTGCCAGCCACACTAGCGGGAGCACAGATACGCAGTATTTT
TRBV6-5	TRBJ2-7	NA	TRBD2	CASSYSAGGPSYEQYF	TGTGCCAGCAGTTATAGTGCGGGAGGGCCGTCCTACGAGCAGTACTTC
TRBV28	TRBJ1-1	NA	NA	CASSSGETEAFF	TGTGCCAGCAGTTCAGGTGAGACTGAAGCTTTCTTT
TRBV5-1	TRBJ2-1	NA	TRBD2	CASSPGLAGTGNEQFF	TGCGCCAGCAGCCCAGGACTAGCGGGAACTGGCAATGAGCAGTTCTTC
TRBV5-5	TRBJ1-1	NA	NA	CASSASQGNTEAFF	TGTGCCAGCAGCGCTTCTCAGGGGAACACTGAAGCTTTCTTT
TRBV27	TRBJ2-1	NA	TRBD2	CASSFAGGPYGEQFF	TGTGCCAGCAGTTTTGCGGGAGGGCCCTATGGCGAGCAGTTCTTC
TRBV11-2	TRBJ2-3	NA	TRBD2	CASSLLAGATDTQYF	TGTGCCAGCAGCTTATTGGCGGGAGCGACAGATACGCAGTATTTT
TRBV28	TRBJ1-5	NA	TRBD1	CASSSLAGTGDQPQHF	TGTGCCAGCAGTTCCCTGGCCGGGACAGGGGATCAGCCCCAGCATTTT
TRBV28	TRBJ2-7	NA	NA	CASSLGRGYEQYF	TGTGCCAGCAGTTTGGGCAGGGGCTACGAGCAGTACTTC
TRBV5-1	TRBJ1-2	few	TRBD1	CASSLEASGGDGYTF	TGCGCCAGCAGCTTGGAAGCGTCAGGGGGCGATGGCTACACCTTC
TRBV30	TRBJ1-1	NA	NA	CAWSGQSNTEAFF	TGTGCCTGGAGCGGACAGTCGAACACTGAAGCTTTCTTT
TRBV9	TRBJ2-7	once	NA	CASSVTPMGGEQYF	TGTGCCAGCAGCGTAACCCCCATGGGAGGCGAGCAGTACTTC
TRBV14	TRBJ2-1	NA	TRBD2	CASSQEGGRTYNEQFF	TGTGCCAGCAGCCAAGAAGGCGGGAGGACTTACAATGAGCAGTTCTTC
TRBV5-4	TRBJ1-3	NA	TRBD1	CASSLGGTGAIGNTIYF	TGTGCCAGCAGCTTGGGCGGGACAGGGGCGATTGGAAACACCATATATTTT
TRBV7-2	TRBJ2-5	NA	NA	CASSLGGRVATQYF	TGTGCCAGCAGCTTAGGAGGTCGGGTGGCTACCCAGTACTTC
TRBV7-9	TRBJ2-2	NA	NA	CASGPGHWNTGELFF	TGTGCCAGCGGCCCGGGACATTGGAACACCGGGGAGCTGTTTTTT
TRBV5-4	TRBJ1-2	NA	TRBD1	CASSLDRGTGGYTF	TGTGCCAGCAGCTTGGACAGGGGTACGGGAGGCTACACCTTC
TRBV5-5	TRBJ2-2	NA	NA	CASSLDRLRSNTGELFF	TGTGCCAGCAGCTTGGACCGACTTAGGTCGAACACCGGGGAGCTGTTTTTT
TRBV19	TRBJ2-6	NA	TRBD1	CASSIGIGTGVPGANVLTF	TGTGCCAGTAGTATTGGTATAGGGACAGGAGTCCCTGGGGCCAACGTCCTGACTTTC
TRBV6-5	TRBJ2-1	NA	NA	CASREHRGLRNEQFF	TGTGCCAGCAGAGAACACCGGGGACTGCGCAATGAGCAGTTCTTC
TRBV5-6	TRBJ2-7	NA	TRBD1	CASSFWTGESYEQYF	TGTGCCAGCAGCTTTTGGACAGGGGAATCCTACGAGCAGTACTTC
TRBV19	TRBJ1-4	NA	NA	CASSMTARNEKLFF	TGTGCCAGTAGTATGACAGCTCGGAATGAAAAACTGTTTTTT
TRBV28	TRBJ2-1	NA	NA	CASSLINLSNEQFF	TGTGCCAGCAGTTTAATAAATCTCAGCAATGAGCAGTTCTTC
TRBV19	TRBJ1-4	once	TRBD1	CASSLDRVTEKLFF	TGTGCCAGTAGTCTCGACAGGGTGACCGAAAAACTGTTTTTT
TRBV11-2	TRBJ2-3	NA	NA	CASSLVSAGDTQYF	TGTGCCAGCAGCTTAGTCTCAGCAGGAGATACGCAGTATTTT
TRBV27	TRBJ2-5	NA	TRBD1	CASSSYRGLETQYF	TGTGCCAGCAGTTCATACAGGGGGCTGGAGACCCAGTACTTC